These 22 T cell receptor beta chains were all obtained from the same sample, sequenced in a study of cytomegalovirus exposure and HLA in healthy donors. The PCR made use of 60 Vbeta and 13 Jbeta primers. The assay was immunoSEQ multiplex PCR, and TCRdb's table has in-frame clones only and misses some. The specimen's table records about 79,000 clones. Sequencing was performed on PBMCs. The receptor set was obtained from a young man in good health and CMV-seronegative.

The CDR3 sequence: CAWRGRGENGYTF. As DNA, the CDR3 is TGTGCCTGGAGGGGTCGGGGGGAAAATGGCTACACCTTC. The genes are TRBV30 and TRBJ1-2; possibly TRBD1 for D (5 bases). Looked up from germline, CDR1 is GTSNPN and CDR2 is SVGIG (reference sequence). Trimming left V 3 bases short and J 6 bases short, with 14 bases between. The CDR3 has 13 amino acids.

The V and J genes are TRBV5-1 and TRBJ2-5; 8 nucleotides align to TRBD2. CDR3 size: 15 residues. After removal of 0 bases from V and 5 bases from J, the junction contained 6 bases not matched to a gene. Germline-derived CDR1 and CDR2 are SGHRS and YFSETQ. The CDR3 DNA reads TGCGCCAGCAGCTTGGAGGCGGGAGGACGGGAGACCCAGTACTTC. Its protein product is CASSLEAGGRETQYF. Based on the CDR3 plus reference TRBV5-1 and TRBJ2-5, the full variable domain is KAGVTQTPRYLIKTRGQQVTLSCSPISGHRSVSWYQQTPGQGLQFLFEYFSETQRNKGNFPGRFSGRQFSNSRSEMNVSTLELGDSALYLCASSLEAGGRETQYFGPGTRLLVL.

The V call is TRBV9, the J call TRBJ2-3; 12 positions match TRBD2. The CDR3 is 18 amino acids. Germline V gene lookup returns CDR1 SGDLS and CDR2 YYNGEE. Trimming at V came to 7 bases and at J to 3 bases, leaving 15 bases not matched to a gene. The CDR3 DNA reads as TGTGCCAGCGGAAAGACTAGCGGGAGAGGGGCAGGGACAGATACGCAGTATTTT. Protein product: CASGKTSGRGAGTDTQYF.

V gene TRBV15 combines with J gene TRBJ1-2; 9 bases fit TRBD1. CDR3 length: 15 residues. The germline V gene has CDR1 LNHNV and CDR2 YYDKDF (reference sequence). Trimming cost V 3 bases and J 5 bases; bases outside gene matches: 7. The CDR3 DNA follows: TGTGCCACCAGCAGGGACCGGGACAGGGATTATGGCTACACCTTC. It yields the protein CATSRDRDRDYGYTF.

The chain uses TRBV29-1 and TRBJ1-3, with 7 bases lining up with TRBD1. CDR1 and CDR2 from the germline V gene are SQVTM and ANQGSEA. Germline trimming cut 6 bases from V and 2 bases from J; bases unmatched to any gene: 7. The CDR3 runs to 14 residues. DNA for the CDR3: TGCAGCGTGCTAGGGGGCGAAGCTGGAAACACCATATATTTT. As protein: CSVLGGEAGNTIYF.

The chain is built from TRBV5-1 and TRBJ1-1; tentatively, D is TRBD1 (6 bases). CDR1 is SGHRS and CDR2 is YFSETQ in the germline V gene. This CDR3 is built from 14 residues. The V and J ends lost 4 bases and 3 bases respectively, with 13 bases between them. CDR3 loop: CASSRQAGDTEAFF. CDR3 nucleotides: TGCGCCAGCAGCAGACAGGCCGGGGACACTGAAGCTTTCTTT.

The chain employs TRBV6-6 and TRBJ1-5; D might be TRBD1 (5 bases). The V gene lost 5 bases and the J gene lost 5 bases, with 13 bases spanning the gap. The germline CDR1 and CDR2 sequences are MNHNY and SVGAGI (reference sequence). The CDR3 runs 14 residues. CDR3 coding DNA: TGTGCCAGCAGTGCCGTACAGGAGTATCAGCCCCAGCATTTT. Its translation is CASSAVQEYQPQHF.

The V and J genes are TRBV2 and TRBJ1-5, with unresolved D. The CDR3 spans 14 residues. The germline V gene encodes CDR1 SNHLY and CDR2 FYNNEI. V was trimmed by 3 bases and J by 0 bases, leaving 6 bases between them. Here the CDR3 reads CASSDRFSNQPQHF. DNA of the CDR3: TGTGCCAGCAGTGACAGATTTAGCAATCAGCCCCAGCATTTT.

The gene calls are TRBV6-5 and TRBJ2-3, with D perhaps matching TRBD2 (5 bases). The ends were cut back, 2 bases at V and 4 bases at J, with 7 bases in the middle. The CDR3 is 13 amino acids. The germline CDR1 and CDR2 sequences are MNHEY and SVGAGI. In DNA, the CDR3 is TGTGCCAGCAGTTACGGAGCGGCAGATACGCAGTATTTT. Protein sequence: CASSYGAADTQYF.

The rearrangement uses TRBV9 and TRBJ2-1; D might be TRBD2 (6 bases). The germline gives CDR1 SGDLS, CDR2 YYNGEE. Trimming left V 4 bases short and J 2 bases short, with 13 bases between. This CDR3 contains 15 residues. CDR3 residues: CASSPPRGPYNEQFF. As DNA, the CDR3 is TGTGCCAGCAGCCCCCCGCGGGGCCCCTACAATGAGCAGTTCTTC.

This chain uses TRBV4-1 with TRBJ1-5; D not resolved. This CDR3 has 14 residues. CDR1 is MGHRA, CDR2 YSYEKL, per germline. Trimming cost V 0 bases and J 5 bases, with 8 bases left between them. CDR3: CASSQEAGYQPQHF. As DNA, the CDR3 is TGCGCCAGCAGCCAAGAGGCTGGTTATCAGCCCCAGCATTTT.

J is TRBJ2-5 and V is TRBV28, with TRBD1 matching over 8 bases. TRBJ2-7 matches the DNA end more closely, so the J call is doubtful. Germline CDR1 MDHEN, CDR2 SYDVKM. There are 13 residues in the CDR3. Written as DNA, the CDR3 is TGTGCCAGCAGAAAACAGGGGGTCCACGAGCAGTACTTC. Protein sequence: CASRKQGVHEQYF.

The chain recombines TRBV9 with TRBJ2-7; 10 nucleotides agree with TRBD2. The V and J ends lost 0 bases and 4 bases, in that order; junction bases with no gene match: 13. The CDR3 sequence is 18 residues long. Germline-derived CDR1 and CDR2 are SGDLS and YYNGEE. In nucleotides, the CDR3 is TGTGCCAGCAGCGTAGCTACGAGGGCTAGCGGGAGTGGTTACGAGCAGTACTTC. Its translation is CASSVATRASGSGYEQYF.

This rearrangement joins TRBV6-1 to TRBJ1-2; D is possibly TRBD1 (5 bases). V was shortened by 6 bases and J by 5 bases, with 16 bases between the two germline ends. Germline V gene lookup returns CDR1 MNHNS and CDR2 SASEGT. The CDR3 is 14 amino acids. CDR3 nucleotide sequence: TGTGCCAGCAGCCTGGGCGCAGGGAGGTATGGCTACACCTTC. Its protein is CASSLGAGRYGYTF.

The J gene is TRBJ2-7, the V gene TRBV28; 7 nucleotides line up with TRBD2. CDR3 size: 12 residues. V gave up 3 bases and J gave up 11 bases; unmatched junction bases: 7. Germline V gene data show CDR1 as MDHEN and CDR2 as SYDVKM. In DNA, the CDR3 is TGTGCCAGCAGTTTTCCAGGACTAGGGAAGTACTTC. Its translation: CASSFPGLGKYF.

This chain uses TRBV30 with TRBJ2-1, with 8 positions matching TRBD2. The germline gives CDR1 GTSNPN, CDR2 SVGIG (reference sequence). The J segment lost 7 bases and the V segment lost 4 bases, leaving 12 bases of the junction unmatched. The CDR3 contains 15 residues. This CDR3 is CAWNFGSGIGNEQFF. DNA for the CDR3: TGTGCCTGGAATTTCGGTAGCGGGATTGGAAATGAGCAGTTCTTC.

The chain is built from TRBV6-1 and TRBJ1-2; D might be TRBD1 (5 bases). Trimming removed 4 bases at V and 3 bases at J, with 6 bases between. Germline CDR1 is MNHNS and CDR2 is SASEGT. This CDR3 spans 12 amino acids. The CDR3 loop is CASSGGYYGYTF. CDR3 sequence (DNA): TGTGCCAGCAGTGGGGGCTACTATGGCTACACCTTC.

J is TRBJ2-3 and V is TRBV5-1; 7 nucleotides align to TRBD2. CDR3 size: 16 residues. V gave up 3 bases and J gave up 0 bases; unmatched junction bases: 7. Germline V gives CDR1 SGHRS, CDR2 YFSETQ. CDR3 loop: CASSYVASGSTDTQYF. The CDR3 DNA is TGCGCCAGCAGCTACGTCGCTAGCGGTAGCACAGATACGCAGTATTTT.

The chain combines TRBV11-2 with TRBJ1-2, with D hard to call. Germline V gene lookup returns CDR1 SGHAT and CDR2 FQNNGV. The CDR3 has 13 amino acids. Trimming shortened V by 1 base and J by 8 bases, and 11 bases separated the two germline ends. The CDR3 region is CASSLVAEPGYTF. CDR3 nucleotides: TGTGCCAGCAGCTTAGTGGCAGAACCCGGCTACACCTTC.

CDR3 in amino acids: CASSLEGQGAPSNTGELFF. In DNA form, the CDR3 reads TGTGCCAGCAGCTTGGAAGGACAGGGGGCGCCATCGAACACCGGGGAGCTGTTTTTT. The genes are TRBV7-9 and TRBJ2-2, with 11 bases lining up with TRBD1. J lost 0 bases, V lost 3 bases, and 9 bases had no gene match. Germline V CDR1 and CDR2: SEHNR, FQNEAQ (reference sequence). The CDR3 sequence is 19 residues long. Complete variable domain (other parts from reference TRBV7-9 and TRBJ2-2): DTGVSQNPRHKITKRGQNVTFRCDPISEHNRLYWYRQTLGQGPEFLTYFQNEAQLEKSRLLSDRFSAERPKGSFSTLEIQRTEQGDSAMYLCASSLEGQGAPSNTGELFFGEGSRLTVL.

The chain couples TRBV10-3 to TRBJ2-1; 7 bases map to TRBD1. Germline assignment: CDR1 ENHRY and CDR2 SYGVKD. V trimming: 10 bases; J trimming: 8 bases; junction bases outside the gene matches: 8. The CDR3 is made up of 12 amino acids. CDR3 DNA: TGTGCCACTAGGGACAGTACGTATGAGCAGTTCTTC. Translated, it gives CATRDSTYEQFF.

The chain couples TRBV2 to TRBJ2-7, with TRBD1 matching 9 bases. This CDR3 region has 15 residues. The ends lost 5 bases at V and 6 bases at J; junction bases unmatched: 11. The V gene's germline CDR1 is SNHLY and CDR2 FYNNEI. This CDR3 reads CASSSRQGVTGEQYF. The CDR3 bases are TGTGCCAGCAGTTCTCGACAGGGGGTAACGGGCGAGCAGTACTTC.